The 25 T cell receptor beta chains below all came from one sample that was sequenced in a study of beta chain features in type 1 diabetes. As every portion of the isolated RNA was reverse transcribed, the sequencing read expressed TCRB transcripts. This table comes from immunoSEQ multiplex PCR, and its TCRdb copy is limited to in-frame clones, with some not included. This table has some 220,000 clones, approximately 10% appearing once. Sequenced input: central memory CD4+ T cells from blood. These receptors all come from a man between 18 and 29 years old in good health.

This chain joins TRBV7-9 and TRBJ2-1; 10 bases are a match to TRBD1. J was trimmed by 7 bases and V by 5 bases; bases with no gene match: 8. Germline CDR1 and CDR2: SEHNR and FQNEAQ (reference sequence). This CDR3 has 15 residues. CDR3 sequence reads: CASSPWTGGGNEQFF. CDR3 nucleotides: TGTGCCAGCAGCCCATGGACAGGGGGAGGGAATGAGCAGTTCTTC.

V and J are TRBV7-8 and TRBJ2-5, with TRBD2 matching over 7 bases. The V gene end was trimmed by 0 bases and the J gene end by 6 bases; junction bases not matched to a gene: 4. The germline V gene has CDR1 SGHVS and CDR2 FQNEAQ. The CDR3 length is 14 residues. CDR3 residues: CASSLAGEGKTQYF. CDR3 in DNA: TGTGCCAGCAGCTTAGCGGGGGAGGGAAAGACCCAGTACTTC.

This clone was seen many times. The rearrangement links TRBV19 to TRBJ1-3; possible D gene TRBD1, 5 bases. The CDR3 contains 13 residues. Germline CDR1 reads LNHDA; CDR2 reads SQIVND (reference sequence). The germline V and J ends were trimmed by 8 bases and 2 bases, with 10 bases remaining between them. CDR3 coding DNA: TGTGCCAGTGCTGACAGAGCTGGAAACACCATATATTTT. Translated: CASADRAGNTIYF. Together with reference TRBV19 and TRBJ1-3, the CDR3 gives the full variable domain: DGGITQSPKYLFRKEGQNVTLSCEQNLNHDAMYWYRQDPGQGLRLIYYSQIVNDFQKGDIAEGYSVSREKKESFPLTVTSAQKNPTAFYLCASADRAGNTIYFGEGSWLTVV.

This clone was observed a handful of times. V usage is TRBV29-1 and J usage is TRBJ2-1, with D maybe TRBD2 (5 bases). Germline lookup yields CDR1 SQVTM and CDR2 ANQGSEA. V dropped 7 bases and J dropped 2 bases, with 12 bases sitting between them. The CDR3 covers 13 residues. The CDR3 is CSADTGAYNEQFF. CDR3 DNA: TGCAGCGCAGATACCGGGGCCTACAATGAGCAGTTCTTC.

The genes are TRBV4-2 and TRBJ2-5; 15 nucleotides match TRBD2. The germline V gene has CDR1 LGHNA and CDR2 YNFKEQ. The V gene end was trimmed by 2 bases and the J gene end by 2 bases; junction bases not matched to a gene: 9. The CDR3 is made up of 19 amino acids. The CDR3 protein is CASSQLPPGLAGGQETQYF. CDR3 nucleotides: TGTGCCAGCAGCCAACTACCGCCGGGACTAGCGGGAGGTCAAGAGACCCAGTACTTC.

About this clone: One base separates it from a far larger clone, so it is likely a read error. The sample carries other DNA sequences with the same CDR3. The rearrangement uses TRBV11-2 and TRBJ2-3, with 8 bases that match TRBD1. The V gene end was trimmed by 5 bases and the J gene end by 1 base; junction bases not matched to a gene: 2. Germline V lookup: CDR1 SGHAT, CDR2 FQNNGV. The CDR3 covers 14 residues. The CDR3 bases are TGTGCCAGCAGCCCGGACAGGGGCACAGATACGCAGTATTTT. This gives the protein CASSPDRGTDTQYF.

Of note for this clone: Other DNA variants within this sample encode the same CDR3. The rearrangement joins TRBV7-2 to TRBJ2-3; D is possibly TRBD1 (6 bases). The germline V gene encodes CDR1 SGHTA and CDR2 FQGNSA. With 5 bases removed from V and 0 bases from J, the gap between germline ends came to 12 bases. The CDR3 runs to 15 residues. The CDR3 sequence: CASSRDNPSTDTQYF. The CDR3 DNA reads TGTGCCAGCAGCCGGGACAACCCTAGCACAGATACGCAGTATTTT.

This clone was seen a few times. The chain recombines TRBV15 with TRBJ2-2; tentative D call: TRBD2 (6 bases). Per the germline V gene, CDR1 is LNHNV and CDR2 is YYDKDF (reference sequence). V was trimmed by 2 bases and J by 5 bases, leaving 18 bases between them. The CDR3 length is 17 residues. The CDR3 DNA follows: TGTGCCACCAGCAGACCAACTAGCACCCAGGGAACCGGGGAGCTGTTTTTT. This sequence encodes CATSRPTSTQGTGELFF.

The chain employs TRBV7-9 and TRBJ2-2; 8 nucleotides align to TRBD1. Per the germline V gene, CDR1 is SEHNR and CDR2 is FQNEAQ (reference sequence). The CDR3 totals 16 residues. V shed 4 bases, J shed 2 bases, and the junction held 6 bases outside the gene matches. The CDR3 DNA sequence: TGTGCCAGCAGCTCCGGACAGGGTGTAAACACCGGGGAGCTGTTTTTT. Protein product: CASSSGQGVNTGELFF.

This clone turned up a few times. The chain couples TRBV6-6 to TRBJ2-7; no definite D call. Germline CDR1 is MNHNY and CDR2 is SVGAGI (reference sequence). V gave up 5 bases and J gave up 7 bases, with 12 bases separating them. The length of the CDR3 is 12 residues. The CDR3 loop is CASSTGGWEQYF. The CDR3 nucleotides are TGTGCCAGCAGTACCGGCGGCTGGGAGCAGTACTTC.

The rearrangement joins TRBV4-2 to TRBJ2-7; 9 bases line up with TRBD2. The ends lost 0 bases at V and 5 bases at J; junction bases unmatched: 5. This CDR3 comprises 15 residues. Germline V gives CDR1 LGHNA, CDR2 YNFKEQ. Here the CDR3 DNA reads TGTGCCAGCAGCCAAGATTGGCTAGCGGGAAACGAGCAGTACTTC. Its protein product is CASSQDWLAGNEQYF.

The chain is built from TRBV7-8 and TRBJ2-5; no clear D. The germline V gene has CDR1 SGHVS and CDR2 FQNEAQ. CDR3 size: 14 residues. V was trimmed by 7 bases and J by 2 bases, leaving 14 bases between them. The CDR3: CASNPGTAQETQYF. CDR3 DNA: TGTGCCAGCAACCCCGGCACAGCTCAAGAGACCCAGTACTTC.

This clone was seen many times. The gene calls are TRBV18 and TRBJ2-7; 7 bases are shared with TRBD2. The CDR3 has 12 residues. J lost 6 bases, V lost 5 bases, and 4 bases had no gene match. Germline CDR1 reads KGHSH; CDR2 reads LQKENI. The CDR3 reads CASSRTSREQYF. The DNA of the CDR3 is TGTGCCAGCTCAAGGACTAGTCGCGAGCAGTACTTC.

The J gene is TRBJ1-2, the V gene TRBV29-1, with D possibly matching TRBD1 (5 bases). V was trimmed by 6 bases and J by 3 bases, leaving 8 bases between them. CDR1 and CDR2 (germline): SQVTM, ANQGSEA. The CDR3 has 11 residues. CDR3 residues: CSVSTDYGYTF. Here the CDR3 DNA reads TGCAGCGTATCGACAGACTATGGCTACACCTTC. Drawing the rest from reference TRBV29-1 and TRBJ1-2, the complete variable domain is SAVISQKPSRDICQRGTSLTIQCQVDSQVTMMFWYRQQPGQSLTLIATANQGSEATYESGFVIDKFPISRPNLTFSTLTVSNMSPEDSSIYLCSVSTDYGYTFGSGTRLTVV.

The CDR3 DNA follows: TGCAGCGTCGACAACAGGGGAAACACTGAAGCTTTCTTT. Translation gives CSVDNRGNTEAFF. The chain has TRBV29-1 and TRBJ1-1, with 7 bases that match TRBD1. Trimming cost V 6 bases and J 2 bases; bases outside gene matches: 6. CDR1 is SQVTM and CDR2 is ANQGSEA in the germline V gene. The length of the CDR3 is 13 residues.

The J gene is TRBJ2-1, the V gene TRBV7-9, with TRBD2 identical over 7 bases. The CDR3 is 15 residues long. Unmatched junction bases numbered 3, after V lost 3 bases and J lost 1 base. Germline CDR1 reads SEHNR; CDR2 reads FQNEAQ (reference sequence). CDR3 DNA: TGTGCCAGCAGCTTTGAGGGAGGGTCCTACAATGAGCAGTTCTTC. Its translation: CASSFEGGSYNEQFF. Together with reference TRBV7-9 and TRBJ2-1, the CDR3 gives the full variable domain: DTGVSQNPRHKITKRGQNVTFRCDPISEHNRLYWYRQTLGQGPEFLTYFQNEAQLEKSRLLSDRFSAERPKGSFSTLEIQRTEQGDSAMYLCASSFEGGSYNEQFFGPGTRLTVL.

This clone was counted at least ten times. The rearrangement uses TRBV4-1 and TRBJ2-1; possibly TRBD2 for D (6 bases). V was clipped by 3 bases and J by 0 bases, with 9 bases between them. The CDR3 length is 15 residues. Germline loops: CDR1 MGHRA, CDR2 YSYEKL. The CDR3 DNA sequence: TGCGCCAGCAGCCAGTGGGGACTCTCCTACAATGAGCAGTTCTTC. As protein: CASSQWGLSYNEQFF.

This clone has just a few counts. This chain uses TRBV7-3 with TRBJ2-7; TRBD2 might be the D (6 bases). V dropped 5 bases and J dropped 5 bases, with 13 bases sitting between them. Germline CDR1 and CDR2: SGHTA and FQGTGA. The CDR3 runs to 13 residues. CDR3 region: CASSPSWRDEQYF. DNA of the CDR3: TGTGCCAGCAGCCCTAGCTGGAGGGACGAGCAGTACTTC. The whole variable domain, remainder taken from reference TRBV7-3 and TRBJ2-7, is GAGVSQTPSNKVTEKGKYVELRCDPISGHTALYWYRQSLGQGPEFLIYFQGTGAADDSGLPNDRFFAVRPEGSVSTLKIQRTERGDSAVYLCASSPSWRDEQYFGPGTRLTVT.

This clone has ten or more counts. At the DNA level, this CDR3 is encoded by other sequences in the same sample as well. The DNA of the CDR3 is TGTGCCTGGAGTGTCAGAGAGAACACTGAAGCTTTCTTT. It codes for CAWSVRENTEAFF. The chain is built from TRBV30 and TRBJ1-1; D ambiguous. This CDR3 spans 13 amino acids. V gave up 0 bases and J gave up 1 base, with 6 bases separating them. CDR1 and CDR2 (germline): GTSNPN, SVGIG (reference sequence). Variable domain in full (rest from reference TRBV30 and TRBJ1-1): SQTIHQWPATLVQPVGSPLSLECTVEGTSNPNLYWYRQAAGRGLQLLFYSVGIGQISSEVPQNLSASRPQDRQFILSSKKLLLSDSGFYLCAWSVRENTEAFFGQGTRLTVV.

This clone appeared a few times. V gene TRBV30 combines with J gene TRBJ2-3; unclear D gene. Germline-derived CDR1 and CDR2 are GTSNPN and SVGIG (reference sequence). The V and J ends lost 0 bases and 3 bases respectively, with 7 bases between them. The CDR3 is 13 residues long. The CDR3 DNA reads TGTGCCTGGAGTGTAAGAGCGACAGATACGCAGTATTTT. Encoded protein: CAWSVRATDTQYF.

The chain has TRBV10-3 and TRBJ1-1; 9 nucleotides agree with TRBD1. The CDR3 is 16 amino acids. In germline, CDR1 is ENHRY, CDR2 SYGVKD. J lost 4 bases, V lost 3 bases, and 9 bases had no gene match. The chain's CDR3 is CAISEYEGQGGTEAFF. DNA of the CDR3: TGTGCCATCAGTGAATATGAGGGACAGGGAGGCACTGAAGCTTTCTTT.

The table lists this clone with many counts. The rearrangement links TRBV2 to TRBJ2-3; tentatively, D is TRBD2 (6 bases). Per the germline V gene, CDR1 is SNHLY and CDR2 is FYNNEI. The CDR3 contains 14 residues. Trimming left V 7 bases short and J 4 bases short, with 15 bases between. This chain's CDR3 is CASNFRRGADTQYF. The CDR3 region has the DNA TGTGCCAGCAATTTTCGGCGGGGCGCAGATACGCAGTATTTT.

The chain uses TRBV2 and TRBJ2-3; D is undetermined. The CDR3 consists of 14 residues. Germline V CDR1 and CDR2: SNHLY, FYNNEI. The V end was cut by 6 bases, the J end by 2 bases, with 12 bases between. The CDR3: CASSKIVDTDTQYF. DNA of the CDR3: TGTGCCAGCAGCAAAATAGTAGACACAGATACGCAGTATTTT.

The chain is built from TRBV5-4 and TRBJ1-5; D remains ambiguous. This CDR3 spans 14 amino acids. Per germline, CDR1 SGHNT and CDR2 YYREEE (reference sequence). Trimming cost V 4 bases and J 4 bases, with 12 bases left between them. Here the CDR3 DNA reads TGTGCCAGCAGCGACGCCCGGGGAAATCAGCCCCAGCATTTT. Amino acid sequence: CASSDARGNQPQHF.

This clone showed up many times. CDR3 nucleotides: TGCGCCAGCAGCTTCGGACCAAGGGATACGCAGTATTTT. Its protein is CASSFGPRDTQYF. This chain links TRBV5-1 with TRBJ2-3; D ambiguous. The CDR3 is 13 amino acids. Germline V CDR1 and CDR2: SGHRS, YFSETQ. V lost 2 bases, J lost 6 bases, and 10 bases lay in between.